This TCR beta chain was profiled in a study of T cells in Graves' hyperthyroidism and ophthalmopathy (dated by TCRdb to between 2018 and 2020). Broadly, across the study: Peripheral blood samples were taken at initial diagnosis, before any treatment was given. Thyroid tissue and blood T-cell repertoires from over 5 Graves' hyperthyroidism patients were also compared in the study. TCR V-J signatures able to tell the groups apart were searched for in a discovery cohort of about a hundred patients, of whom 43 had Graves' ophthalmopathy and 57 had stable Graves' hyperthyroidism. Following sampling, methimazole starting at 30 mg daily was given to hyperthyroidism patients, and high-dose intravenous methylprednisolone was given to ophthalmopathy patients. An independent validation cohort of 18 to 20 hyperthyroidism patients and about 15 patients who later progressed to ophthalmopathy tested prospective prediction of ophthalmopathy. TCR Vbeta CDR3 sequencing of 120 to 150 peripheral blood samples (about 45 ophthalmopathy, roughly 72 hyperthyroidism and around 17 progressor patients) is reported in the paper. For training and testing, the 95 to 100 patients in the discovery cohort were randomly divided in a 7:3 ratio. The full study reports these points: Most expanded thyroid clonotypes (frequency above 0.001) were also detected in blood, suggesting blood repertoires may reflect thyroid immune responses. In validation, the model predicted progression to ophthalmopathy a median of roughly six months before onset, with roughly 71% sensitivity and roughly 72% specificity. Ophthalmopathy was separated from stable hyperthyroidism by a 13 V-J signature model, with 85% to 90% sensitivity and about 81% specificity obtained in cross-validation and 80%/75% obtained in testing. No statistical method was used to set the sample size in advance, and investigators knew the group allocation.

Hyperthyroidism patients were newly diagnosed, with disease duration under 2 months, and aged 18 to 65 years. Any patient with an uncontrolled infection, another autoimmune disease, pregnancy or lactation was excluded. Diagnoses were established on the basis of clinical symptoms, serum thyroxine and TRAb, thyroid ultrasound, and orbital computed tomography. Blood from progressor patients was drawn when they were first diagnosed with hyperthyroidism, before any ophthalmopathy symptoms appeared. Ficoll-Paque density gradient centrifugation was used to isolate PBMCs from approximately 10 ml of fresh peripheral blood. Progressor patients were first diagnosed with Graves' hyperthyroidism and then developed ophthalmopathy during follow-up. Total RNA was extracted with Trizol reagent, and quality was checked on an Agilent 2100 Bioanalyzer. With regard to this clonotype: No antigen is known for it. A read error may be the cause here, since a much bigger clone is one base away.

Including cysteine and phenylalanine, the CDR3 has 17 amino acids. Only CDR3 DNA is held: 51 bases, read in frame from base 1. Taken from the germline V gene (reference sequence), the CDR1 and CDR2 loops are SEHNR and FQNEAQ. The V end gives up 5 bases and the J end 6 bases, leaving 13 bases in the junction not matched to a gene. The TCR beta CDR3 regions were amplified from RNA transcripts. A first-round RT-PCR of the TCR CDR3 used the HTBI primer set with the Qiagen OneStep RT-PCR kit. The libraries were constructed in a second round of multiplex PCR and then size-selected and purified. The libraries were sequenced on an Illumina HiSeq2000 using paired-end 100 bp reads. The paper's processing steps were these. SOAPnuke was used to process the raw data, throwing out any read that contained adapters or uncalled bases, had a mean Phred below 15, or lacked an exact constant-primer or identifier match. COPE v1.2.5 was used to merge high-quality paired reads, and clonotypes were defined as unique nucleotide sequences. Clonotypes were aligned to IMGT TRBV, TRBD and TRBJ reference segments using MiTCR v1.1. The analysis included only V-J combinations with a frequency above 0.0001, which together covered around 99% of the repertoires. A TCS score was defined as the ratio between F50 (clonal expansion) and ExV (chaos), using BLOSUM62-based TCRdist between CDR3 peptides within each V-J. Welch's t-statistics and random forest reduced roughly 530 V-J features to 10 to 15, which were used in a naive Bayes classifier (R e1071). The public sequencing data were trimmed at Q25 with fastp and processed into clonotypes with MiXCR by TCRdb, which kept only in-frame beta chains. Rows with one shared CDR3 protein collapse into an entry with the most common genes and DNA. TCRdb assigned the V and J calls; the authors' analysis was not used. This sample holds more than 350,000 distinct CDR3 sequences; about 18% were observed only once. In total, the top ten clones hold around 35% of the sample.

The origin of this receptor is a woman aged 25 to 45 with Graves' hyperthyroidism that later progressed to Graves' ophthalmopathy. The V and J segments used are TRBV7-9 and TRBJ2-1, and TRBD2 aligns with 10 junction nucleotides. What was sequenced was blood. CDR3 loop: CASSPLPGTSATNEQFF. The bases read TGTGCCAGCAGCCCACTCCCCGGGACTAGCGCTACCAATGAGCAGTTCTTC.